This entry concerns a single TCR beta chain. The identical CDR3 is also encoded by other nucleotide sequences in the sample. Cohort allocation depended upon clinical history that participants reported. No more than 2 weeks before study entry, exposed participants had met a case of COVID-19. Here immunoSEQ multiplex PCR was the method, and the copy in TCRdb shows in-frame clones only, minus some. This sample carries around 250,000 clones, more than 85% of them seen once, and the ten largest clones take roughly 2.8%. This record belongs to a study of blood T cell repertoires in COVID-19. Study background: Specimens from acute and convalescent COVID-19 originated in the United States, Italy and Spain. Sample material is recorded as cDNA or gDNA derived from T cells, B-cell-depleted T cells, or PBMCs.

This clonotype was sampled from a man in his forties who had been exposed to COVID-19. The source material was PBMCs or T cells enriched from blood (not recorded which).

The CDR3 DNA follows: TGTGCCTGGTCACGAGGCACTGAAGCTTTCTTT. Its protein product is CAWSRGTEAFF. The V call is TRBV30, the J call TRBJ1-1; no clear D gene. The CDR3 consists of 11 residues. Germline CDR1 GTSNPN, CDR2 SVGIG (reference sequence). V gave up 5 bases and J gave up 4 bases, with 8 bases separating them.